Reported below is one TCR beta chain. Its antigen is still unknown. The record originates from a study of cytomegalovirus exposure and HLA in healthy donors. Germline lookup yields CDR1 ENHRY and CDR2 SYGVKD. Trimming stripped 4 bases from V and 2 bases from J, with 11 bases between. The CDR3 covers 14 residues. Points from the study as a whole: The classifier reportedly diagnosed cytomegalovirus status with high specificity and sensitivity.

The donors formed part of the roughly 120-subject validation cohort, distinct from the roughly 620-subject first cohort. TCRdb's table, derived via immunoSEQ multiplex PCR, lists solely in-frame clones and lacks some. The data contain roughly 250,000 clones, around 87% of them seen just once; the ten biggest clones take up roughly 0.4%. This TCR derives from a woman between 18 and 29 years old in good health and CMV-seronegative. This rearrangement joins TRBV10-3 to TRBJ2-5; tentatively, D is TRBD1 (6 bases). The sequenced material came from PBMCs. The chain's CDR3 is CAISVGGLQETQYF. DNA of the CDR3: TGTGCCATCAGTGTTGGGGGCTTGCAAGAGACCCAGTACTTC.